This T cell receptor (beta chain) was recovered during a study of blood T cell repertoires in COVID-19. About the study: Acute and convalescent COVID-19 samples came from the United States, Italy and Spain.

Per germline, CDR1 LNHDA and CDR2 SQIVND (reference sequence). The CDR3 totals 14 residues. V was clipped by 3 bases and J by 6 bases, with 12 bases between them. The assay was immunoSEQ multiplex PCR, and TCRdb's table has in-frame clones only and misses some. The sample holds fewer than 200,000 clones; around 82% are singletons and the top ten take 9.8%. Sequenced input: peripheral blood. The chain links TRBV19 to TRBJ1-5; TRBD1 is a possible D gene (6 bases). This TCR derives from a woman over 75 with acute or convalescent COVID-19. CDR3 protein: CASSMSGASQPQHF. The CDR3, as DNA: TGTGCCAGTAGTATGTCAGGGGCGAGTCAGCCCCAGCATTTT. Together with reference TRBV19 and TRBJ1-5, the CDR3 gives the full variable domain: DGGITQSPKYLFRKEGQNVTLSCEQNLNHDAMYWYRQDPGQGLRLIYYSQIVNDFQKGDIAEGYSVSREKKESFPLTVTSAQKNPTAFYLCASSMSGASQPQHFGDGTRLSIL.